The 10 T cell receptor beta chains presented below share a single source sample, sequenced in a study of blood T cell repertoires in COVID-19. Measured with immunoSEQ multiplex PCR; TCRdb has only the in-frame clones, and not every one. This sample carries roughly 180,000 clones, 85% to 90% of them seen once, and the ten largest clones take less than 25%. Sequencing used peripheral blood. The receptors shown here come from a man between 65 and 85 years old with active or convalescent COVID-19.

V is TRBV3-1 (or the pseudogene TRBV3-2) and J is TRBJ2-1; 11 nucleotides agree with TRBD2. The trim removed 3 bases at V and 8 bases at J, leaving 6 bases unmatched. This CDR3 region has 15 residues. The germline gives CDR1 LGHDT, CDR2 YNNKEL (reference sequence). CDR3 DNA sequence: TGTGCCAGCAGCCACAGGACTAGCGGGTCCGATGAGCAGTTCTTC. Protein sequence: CASSHRTSGSDEQFF.

This clone was recorded once. The chain joins TRBV7-8 to TRBJ1-1; TRBD1 aligns across 9 bases. The J segment lost 5 bases and the V segment lost 5 bases, leaving 6 bases of the junction unmatched. Germline CDR1 and CDR2: SGHVS and FQNEAQ. The CDR3 runs 14 residues. The CDR3 loop is CASSKGQGRTEAFF. The CDR3 bases are TGTGCCAGCAGCAAGGGACAGGGAAGGACTGAAGCTTTCTTT.

The chain recombines TRBV7-8 with TRBJ1-5; no firm D call. The CDR3 is 15 residues long. Trimming took off 5 bases at V and 2 bases at J, with 13 bases between the two ends. Looked up from germline, CDR1 is SGHVS and CDR2 is FQNEAQ. This CDR3 reads CASSRDSAGNQPQHF. CDR3 nucleotide sequence: TGTGCCAGCAGCCGAGATTCGGCGGGCAATCAGCCCCAGCATTTT. The full variable domain, with the rest looked up from reference TRBV7-8 and TRBJ1-5, is GAGVSQSPRYKVAKRGQDVALRCDPISGHVSLFWYQQALGQGPEFLTYFQNEAQLDKSGLPSDRFFAERPEGSVSTLKIQRTQQEDSAVYLCASSRDSAGNQPQHFGDGTRLSIL.

The rearrangement links TRBV5-1 to TRBJ1-1; no clear D. CDR1 SGHRS and CDR2 YFSETQ come from the germline V gene. Trimming took 6 bases from V and 0 from J, leaving 15 bases between them. The CDR3 covers 15 residues. CDR3 in amino acids: CASKLAGPLNTEAFF. The CDR3 DNA follows: TGCGCCAGCAAGCTGGCGGGTCCCCTGAACACTGAAGCTTTCTTT.

The genes are TRBV6-6 and TRBJ1-4; 11 nucleotides line up with TRBD1. Trimming at V came to 6 bases and at J to 3 bases, leaving 15 bases not matched to a gene. Germline loops: CDR1 MNHNY, CDR2 SVGAGI (reference sequence). The CDR3 contains 19 residues. The CDR3 is CASRRLNPGQGGSNEKLFF. CDR3 nucleotide sequence: TGTGCCAGCAGACGACTCAACCCGGGACAGGGGGGGTCTAATGAAAAACTGTTTTTT.

The chain uses TRBV19 and TRBJ2-3; D is ambiguous. With 6 bases removed from V and 4 bases from J, the gap between germline ends came to 11 bases. The germline CDR1 and CDR2 sequences are LNHDA and SQIVND (reference sequence). This CDR3 contains 13 residues. This CDR3 reads CASRPVEADTQYF. As DNA, the CDR3 is TGTGCCAGTAGGCCCGTCGAGGCAGATACGCAGTATTTT. The full variable domain, completed using reference TRBV19 and TRBJ2-3, is DGGITQSPKYLFRKEGQNVTLSCEQNLNHDAMYWYRQDPGQGLRLIYYSQIVNDFQKGDIAEGYSVSREKKESFPLTVTSAQKNPTAFYLCASRPVEADTQYFGPGTRLTVL.

The chain combines TRBV7-8 with TRBJ1-1; maybe TRBD1 (6 bases). The CDR3 length is 15 residues. Germline loops: CDR1 SGHVS, CDR2 FQNEAQ. V was trimmed by 3 bases and J by 1 base, leaving 12 bases between them. Here the CDR3 reads CASSLRWDKNTEAFF. Written as DNA, the CDR3 is TGTGCCAGCAGCTTGAGGTGGGACAAGAACACTGAAGCTTTCTTT.

This chain uses TRBV7-2 with TRBJ2-1; D is unclear. The CDR3 has 12 residues. V was cut by 2 bases and J by 8 bases, with 7 bases left in between. CDR1 and CDR2 (germline): SGHTA, FQGNSA. The CDR3 DNA reads TGTGCCAGCAGCTTACACCGGTATGAGCAGTTCTTC. Its translation is CASSLHRYEQFF.

The chain joins TRBV6-5 to TRBJ2-7; 7 positions match TRBD1. This CDR3 has 12 residues. CDR1 MNHEY and CDR2 SVGAGI come from the germline V gene. V was pared by 6 bases and J by 1 base, with 0 bases of the junction left unmatched. The CDR3 DNA sequence: TGTGCCAGCAGGGGACAGTCCTACGAGCAGTACTTC. Residues: CASRGQSYEQYF.

The rearrangement joins TRBV29-1 to TRBJ2-3, with TRBD2 identical over 14 bases. Germline CDR1 reads SQVTM; CDR2 reads ANQGSEA. The ends lost 4 bases at V and 0 bases at J; junction bases unmatched: 12. CDR3 length: 19 amino acids. CDR3 region: CSVGGTGTSGSSSTDTQYF. CDR3 sequence (DNA): TGCAGCGTTGGGGGTACCGGGACTAGCGGGAGTAGTAGCACAGATACGCAGTATTTT.